Sequencing of this T cell receptor (beta chain) was carried out in a study of blood T cell repertoires in COVID-19. V was pared by 5 bases and J by 4 bases, with 6 bases of the junction left unmatched. Per the germline V gene, CDR1 is SGHTA and CDR2 is FQGNSA. The CDR3 spans 14 residues. TCRdb's copy holds only in-frame clones and misses some; the assay was immunoSEQ multiplex PCR. The table has 350,000 to 400,000 clones, around 91% seen once. Sequencing was done on a sample of peripheral blood. The sequence derives from a man aged 18 to 29 with active or convalescent COVID-19. The chain combines TRBV7-2 with TRBJ2-7; 9 positions agree with TRBD1. The CDR3, as DNA: TGTGCCAGCAGCACCGGACAGGGGCCATACGAGCAGTACTTC. Its translation is CASSTGQGPYEQYF.